This entry describes one T cell receptor beta chain. Antigen: not known. The investigators reverse transcribed all of the isolated RNA, so they sequenced expressed TCRB transcripts. This table comes from immunoSEQ multiplex PCR, and its TCRdb copy is limited to in-frame clones, with some not included. Counted here are around 300,000 clones, around 16% occurring once; the ten biggest clones make up 0.015% to 0.019%. This entry comes from a study of beta chain features in type 1 diabetes. Overall study findings and caveats: Within the patient group, naive, central memory and Treg TCRB repertoires appeared more similar to each other than within healthy donors. Type 1 diabetes patients had VDJ junctions that carried fewer insertions and more deletions. Shortening that was moderate but significant affected the TCRB CDR3s of Type 1 diabetes patients in all four CD4+ subsets.

CDR1 is SGHNT and CDR2 is YYREEE in the germline V gene (reference sequence). V shed 2 bases, J shed 2 bases, and the junction held 5 bases outside the gene matches. The CDR3 covers 15 residues. V gene TRBV5-4 combines with J gene TRBJ1-2, with TRBD1 matching 8 bases. The specimen was naive CD4+ T cells from blood. The TCR sequence derives from a man between 18 and 29 years old with type 1 diabetes. The CDR3 is CASSFDAGGNYGYTF. The DNA of the CDR3 is TGTGCCAGCAGCTTTGATGCAGGGGGCAACTATGGCTACACCTTC.